This passage covers 20 T cell receptor gamma chains from one sample sequenced in a study of Vδ1+ human thymocytes. Overall study results and limits: Thymic TRG and TRD repertoires appeared highly polyclonal, with Gaussian CDR3 length distributions.

Extracted RNA was reverse transcribed into cDNA. The CDR3 regions were amplified by multiplex PCR from V-gene primers to a constant-region primer. TCRdb processed the multiplex PCR reads again with the CATT caller. The table includes 7,000 to 9,500 gamma-chain clones, around 54% detected once. No antigen has been assigned to these receptors. The sample comprised Vdelta1+ gamma-delta thymocytes from the thymus. The sample's subset: FACS-sorted CD3+ TCRalphabeta- TCRVdelta1+ TCRVdelta2- thymocytes. These receptors were collected from a girl under three years old who had congenital heart surgery.

The J gene corresponds to TRGJ1 or TRGJ2; a V gene call is absent. This CDR3 contains 12 residues. The CDR3 reads CALWARHYKKLF. CDR3 bases: TGTGCCTTGTGGGCAAGGCATTATAAGAAACTCTTT.

This clone has only a few counts. This chain connects TRGV5 to TRGJ1 or TRGJ2. This CDR3 is built from 12 residues. Germline V CDR1 and CDR2: VINAFY, YDVSNSKD. V was clipped by 0 bases and J by 12 bases; unmatched bases: 8. The CDR3 DNA reads TGTGCCACCTGGGACAGGCGTTTGGTGAAACTCTTT. Translated, it gives CATWDRRLVKLF.

The sample holds a few counts of this clone. The identical CDR3 is also encoded by other nucleotide sequences in the sample. The rearrangement uses TRGV9 and TRGJ1 or TRGJ2. The J gene, missing from TCRdb, was assigned here through DNA to germline matching. The junction had 3 bases not matched to a gene; V was cut back by 2 bases and J by 8 bases. The germline gives CDR1 GITISATS, CDR2 ISYDGTV (reference sequence). The CDR3 consists of 11 residues. The CDR3 bases are TGTGCCTTGTGGGAGGGAAATAAGAAACTCTTT. It is translated as CALWEGNKKLF.

The J gene is TRGJ1 or TRGJ2, the V gene TRGV2. J was trimmed by 0 bases and V by 3 bases; bases with no gene match: 5. The CDR3 length is 14 residues. Germline V gene data show CDR1 as EGSNGY and CDR2 as YDSYNSKV. For the CDR3, the DNA is TGTGCCACCTGGGACACTTCGAATTATTATAAGAAACTCTTT. As protein: CATWDTSNYYKKLF.

The J gene is TRGJ1 or TRGJ2, the V gene TRGV9. TCRdb offers no J gene call, so here the DNA was matched to germline to obtain one. V dropped 0 bases and J dropped 7; count of bases not matched to a gene: 6. CDR3 size: 13 residues. Germline V gene lookup returns CDR1 GITISATS and CDR2 ISYDGTV (reference sequence). The CDR3 loop reads CALWEVGSYKKLF. CDR3 coding DNA: TGTGCCTTGTGGGAGGTGGGGAGCTATAAGAAACTCTTT.

The chain combines TRGV4 with TRGJ1 or TRGJ2. Assignment of the J gene here rests on matching the DNA to germline, because TCRdb gives none. Germline V gene data show CDR1 as EGSTGY and CDR2 as YDSYTSSV. Trimming removed 7 bases from V and 3 bases from J; junction bases left unmatched: 3. The CDR3 loop spans 11 amino acids. CDR3 loop: CATCLYYKKLF. CDR3 coding DNA: TGTGCCACCTGCCTTTATTATAAGAAACTCTTT.

The chain has TRGV8 and TRGJ1 or TRGJ2. The J gene is absent in TCRdb and was assigned here via DNA matching to germline. The length of the CDR3 is 12 residues. Trimming cost V 2 bases and J 12 bases; bases outside gene matches: 10. CDR1 VENAVY and CDR2 YDSYNSRV come from the germline V gene. The CDR3, as DNA: TGTGCCACCTGGGATAATTATGGTGGGAAACTCTTT. Translated: CATWDNYGGKLF.

The chain is built from TRGV5 and TRGJ1 or TRGJ2. The J gene was not available in TCRdb and was assigned here by matching the DNA to germline segments. Germline CDR1 is VINAFY and CDR2 is YDVSNSKD. V lost 0 bases, J lost 7 bases, and 6 bases stayed unmatched. The CDR3 consists of 13 residues. The CDR3 region has the DNA TGTGCCACCTGGGACAGGCTACGATATAAGAAACTCTTT. It translates to CATWDRLRYKKLF.

The rearrangement joins TRGV8 to TRGJ1 or TRGJ2. TCRdb leaves out the J gene; it was filled in here by matching the DNA to germline. Germline CDR1 VENAVY, CDR2 YDSYNSRV. This CDR3 is built from 14 residues. V dropped 4 bases and J dropped 7; count of bases not matched to a gene: 13. The CDR3 loop reads CATWDPPTGYKKLF. CDR3 sequence (DNA): TGTGCCACCTGGGACCCGCCAACGGGGTATAAGAAACTCTTT.

The V and J genes are TRGV9 and TRGJ1 or TRGJ2. TCRdb records no J gene; here it was assigned by comparing the DNA to germline. The J segment lost 6 bases and the V segment lost 1 base, leaving 12 bases of the junction unmatched. Germline lookup yields CDR1 GITISATS and CDR2 ISYDGTV (reference sequence). This CDR3 region has 15 residues. CDR3: CALWEVSPGSYKKLF. CDR3 bases: TGTGCCTTGTGGGAGGTCTCTCCGGGTAGTTATAAGAAACTCTTT.

The chain recombines TRGV8 with TRGJ1 or TRGJ2. TCRdb lists no J gene, so it was determined here by aligning the DNA to germline. The germline gives CDR1 VENAVY, CDR2 YDSYNSRV. CDR3 length: 14 amino acids. The junction had 10 bases not matched to a gene; V was cut back by 2 bases and J by 6 bases. The CDR3 DNA follows: TGTGCCACCTGGGATAAGGGCATTTCTTATAAGAAACTCTTT. Translated, it gives CATWDKGISYKKLF.

This clone was found once. The chain combines TRGV4 with TRGJ1 or TRGJ2. No J gene is reported in TCRdb; it was inferred here by comparing the DNA with germline. The germline V gene has CDR1 EGSTGY and CDR2 YDSYTSSV. This CDR3 region has 13 residues. V shed 0 bases and J 11 bases; nucleotides not matched to a gene: 10. CDR3 sequence (DNA): TGTGCCACCTGGGATGGGCTACGGGGCGAGAAACTCTTT. It translates to CATWDGLRGEKLF.

This chain uses TRGV8 with TRGJP1. TCRdb offers no J gene call, so here the DNA was matched to germline to obtain one. Germline CDR1 reads VENAVY; CDR2 reads YDSYNSRV. The CDR3 has 16 amino acids. V lost 3 bases and J lost 2; bases outside the gene matches: 9. CDR3 residues: CATWDEGATTGWFKIF. The CDR3 region has the DNA TGTGCCACCTGGGATGAGGGGGCGACCACTGGTTGGTTCAAGATATTT.

A remark on this clone: Other DNA sequences within the sample encode an identical CDR3. This sequence joins TRGV3 and TRGJ1 or TRGJ2. The J gene, missing from TCRdb, was assigned here through DNA to germline matching. This CDR3 has 14 residues. Germline V gene sequence: CDR1 VTNTFY, CDR2 YDVSTARD (reference sequence). With V trimmed by 0 bases and J by 2 bases, 4 bases remained unmatched. The CDR3 loop reads CATWDRPDYYKKLF. The CDR3 DNA reads as TGTGCCACCTGGGACAGGCCGGATTATTATAAGAAACTCTTT.

The chain has TRGV3 and TRGJ1 or TRGJ2. TCRdb is silent on the J gene; assignment here came from matching the DNA to germline. The V gene's germline CDR1 is VTNTFY and CDR2 YDVSTARD (reference sequence). Trimming removed 0 bases from V and 10 bases from J; junction bases left unmatched: 15. The CDR3 spans 15 residues. The CDR3 coding sequence is TGTGCCACCTGGGACAGGCAGCCGGAGGGTTTGAAGAAACTCTTT. This translates into CATWDRQPEGLKKLF.

The chain carries TRGV4 and TRGJ1 or TRGJ2. The CDR3 contains 14 residues. With V trimmed by 0 bases and J by 0 bases, 2 bases remained unmatched. CDR1 EGSTGY and CDR2 YDSYTSSV come from the germline V gene. CDR3 protein: CATWDGSNYYKKLF. In nucleotides, the CDR3 is TGTGCCACCTGGGATGGGTCGAATTATTATAAGAAACTCTTT.

The rearrangement uses TRGV9 and TRGJ1 or TRGJ2. Germline lookup yields CDR1 GITISATS and CDR2 ISYDGTV (reference sequence). The CDR3 sequence is 11 residues long. J was trimmed by 9 bases and V by 2 bases; bases with no gene match: 4. CDR3 in DNA: TGTGCCTTGTGGGAGGGAATTAAGAAACTCTTT. This translates into CALWEGIKKLF.

This clone was seen more than once but under ten times. The V gene is TRGV3, the J gene TRGJ1 or TRGJ2. The J gene was missing in TCRdb and was found by matching the end of the DNA to germline. With 0 bases clipped from V and 5 bases from J, the junction kept 4 bases outside the gene matches. From germline, CDR1 is VTNTFY and CDR2 YDVSTARD (reference sequence). This CDR3 is 13 amino acids long. The CDR3 DNA reads as TGTGCCACCTGGGACAGGCCCCATTATAAGAAACTCTTT. Amino acid sequence: CATWDRPHYKKLF.

To note about this clone: Other nucleotide sequences from this sample produce the same CDR3. V gene TRGV2 combines with J gene TRGJ1 or TRGJ2. TCRdb records no J gene; here it was assigned by comparing the DNA to germline. V trimming: 0 bases; J trimming: 12 bases; junction bases outside the gene matches: 5. CDR1 and CDR2 (germline): EGSNGY, YDSYNSKV. The CDR3 totals 11 residues. The CDR3 nucleotides are TGTGCCACCTGGGACGGGCCCCGGAAACTCTTT. It translates to CATWDGPRKLF.

A few counts support this clone. The chain employs TRGV4 and TRGJ1 or TRGJ2. V shed 2 bases, J shed 15 bases, and the junction held 10 bases outside the gene matches. The CDR3 covers 11 residues. Germline CDR1 is EGSTGY and CDR2 is YDSYTSSV. For the CDR3, the DNA is TGTGCCACCTGGGATGCCTCTGGTCGACTCTTT. As protein: CATWDASGRLF.